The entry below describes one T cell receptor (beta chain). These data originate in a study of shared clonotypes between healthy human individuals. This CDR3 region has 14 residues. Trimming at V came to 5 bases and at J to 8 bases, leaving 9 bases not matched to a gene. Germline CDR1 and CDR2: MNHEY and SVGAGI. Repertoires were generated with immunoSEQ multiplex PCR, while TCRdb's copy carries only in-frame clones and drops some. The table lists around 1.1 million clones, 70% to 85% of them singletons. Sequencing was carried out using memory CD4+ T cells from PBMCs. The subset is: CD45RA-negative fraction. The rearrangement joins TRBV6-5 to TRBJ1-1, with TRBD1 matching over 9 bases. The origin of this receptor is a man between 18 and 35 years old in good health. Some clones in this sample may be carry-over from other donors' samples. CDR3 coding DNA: TGTGCCAGCAGTAAAGGGACAGGGTCCAAGGAAGCTTTCTTT. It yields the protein CASSKGTGSKEAFF.